In its sample, the clone carrying this T cell receptor (beta chain) was seen many times. The sample comes from a study of T-cell reconstitution after alpha-beta-depleted transplantation in children. CDR1 is MNHEY, CDR2 SVGAGI, per germline. V was cut by 2 bases and J by 10 bases, with 11 bases left in between. The CDR3 totals 12 residues. Preparing the TCRbeta library involved the use of unique molecular identifiers. TCRdb re-called the PCR reads with MiXCR, one entry per CDR3 protein. The data hold 450,000 to 600,000 distinct CDR3 sequences, with 10% to 13% observed a single time. The material sequenced was PBMCs, taken before TCRalphabeta/CD19-depleted stem cell transplant. This rearrangement joins TRBV6-5 to TRBJ1-1; no clear D gene. This sequence was found in a child aged 2 to 10 with inherited bone marrow failure, due to receive a stem cell transplant. This chain's CDR3 is CASSYGGLRAFF. CDR3 bases: TGTGCCAGCAGTTACGGTGGACTCCGAGCTTTCTTT.